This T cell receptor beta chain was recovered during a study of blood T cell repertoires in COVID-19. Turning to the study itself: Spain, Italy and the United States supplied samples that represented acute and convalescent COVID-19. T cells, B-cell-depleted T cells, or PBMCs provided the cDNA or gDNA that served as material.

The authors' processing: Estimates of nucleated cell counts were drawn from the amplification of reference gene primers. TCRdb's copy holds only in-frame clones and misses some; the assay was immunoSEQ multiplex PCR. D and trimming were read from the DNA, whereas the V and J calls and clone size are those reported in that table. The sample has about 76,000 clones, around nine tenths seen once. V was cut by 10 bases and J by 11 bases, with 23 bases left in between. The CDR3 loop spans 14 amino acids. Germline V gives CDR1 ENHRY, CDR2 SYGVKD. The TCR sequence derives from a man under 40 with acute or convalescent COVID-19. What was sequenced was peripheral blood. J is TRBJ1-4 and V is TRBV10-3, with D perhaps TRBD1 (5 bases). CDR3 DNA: TGTGCCAGCAAACAGGCGACTGATATTGGGAAACTGTTTTTT. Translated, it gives CASKQATDIGKLFF.